The T cell receptor (beta chain) under discussion was sequenced for a study of radiotherapy plus CTLA-4 blockade in lung cancer listed by TCRdb under 2018. Background for the entire study: Among the enrolled patients, roughly 19% had an objective response, and roughly 30% reached disease control.

Overall study outcomes, separate from this receptor: After treatment with radiotherapy and ipilimumab, TCR clones that came from tumors expanded in the peripheral blood. Increased serum interferon-beta after radiation, together with early dynamic changes in blood T cell clones, were reported to be the strongest predictors of response.

A word on this clone: This clone's antigen is unknown. Per-base quality was not reported, and no clone a single base away is much larger than it.

The library relied on the immunoSEQ multiplex PCR assay. TCRdb limited this immuneACCESS table to in-frame rearrangements with V and J called. A share of clones is missing; checked studies link under half to unresolved V genes, and the rest is unexplained. This sample comprises some 110,000 clones, roughly 80% of them detected only once. The top ten constitute about 3.3% of the sample. V sheds 2 bases and J sheds 3 bases, leaving 14 bases between their ends. The CDR3 starts with the cysteine, ends with the phenylalanine, and has 15 residues. Only the CDR3 DNA is retained, 45 bases long and in frame from the first base. According to the germline V gene (reference sequence), CDR1 reads GTSNPN and CDR2 reads SVGIG. The study tested focal radiation therapy combined with CTLA-4 blockade (ipilimumab) in patients with chemo-refractory metastatic non-small-cell lung cancer.

Material: peripheral blood, obtained from a patient treated with radiotherapy plus ipilimumab. The chain is made from TRBV30 and TRBJ1-5; the D segment could be TRBD1, given 6 matching bases. This sequence originates from a human donor with non-small cell lung cancer that progressed on radiotherapy plus ipilimumab. Some clones in this sample may be carry-over from other donors' samples. The nucleotides read TGTGCCTGGAGTTGGGTGGGGGGCGTCAATCAGCCCCAGCATTTT. Its translation is CAWSWVGGVNQPQHF.